These 22 T cell receptor beta chains were all obtained from the same sample, sequenced in a study of shared clonotypes between healthy human individuals. The method was immunoSEQ multiplex PCR; TCRdb's version includes in-frame clones alone and lacks a portion of them. This table has around 1.6 million clones, around 98% appearing once. The sample comprised naive CD4+ T cells sorted from blood. Noted subset: CD45RA+ positively selected. All receptors come from a man younger than 40 in good health.

The V call is TRBV6-5, the J call TRBJ1-1; D remains ambiguous. The CDR3 loop spans 12 amino acids. Germline V CDR1 and CDR2: MNHEY, SVGAGI. V lost 6 bases, J lost 4 bases, and 9 bases lay in between. CDR3 nucleotides: TGTGCCAGCAGCCCCCTTGGCACTGAAGCTTTCTTT. Translating gives CASSPLGTEAFF.

V is TRBV5-1 and J is TRBJ1-1, with TRBD1 as a possible D gene (5 bases). Trimming took 5 bases from V and 3 from J, leaving 14 bases between them. This CDR3 is 14 amino acids long. Germline V gives CDR1 SGHRS, CDR2 YFSETQ. The CDR3 nucleotides read TGCGCCAGCAGGCGTGAGGGGTACGACACTGAAGCTTTCTTT. It codes for CASRREGYDTEAFF.

This sequence joins TRBV19 and TRBJ2-7, with 7 bases identical to TRBD1. Germline values: CDR1 LNHDA, CDR2 SQIVND (reference sequence). This CDR3 spans 15 amino acids. The V gene end was trimmed by 4 bases and the J gene end by 0 bases; junction bases not matched to a gene: 6. The CDR3 spells CASSTTGDNSYEQYF. The CDR3 DNA sequence: TGTGCCAGTAGTACCACAGGGGACAACTCCTACGAGCAGTACTTC.

This clone was recorded only once. The chain combines TRBV27 with TRBJ2-7; the match to TRBD2 covers 7 bases. The CDR3 length is 15 residues. The germline V gene has CDR1 MNHEY and CDR2 SMNVEV (reference sequence). After removal of 6 bases from V and 2 bases from J, the junction contained 10 bases not matched to a gene. CDR3 residues: CASREPGRGAYEQYF. The CDR3 coding sequence is TGTGCCAGCAGGGAACCGGGACGGGGGGCCTACGAGCAGTACTTC.

V usage is TRBV5-1 and J usage is TRBJ1-4; D unresolved. V was clipped by 2 bases and J by 4 bases, with 12 bases between them. Germline CDR1 is SGHRS and CDR2 is YFSETQ. This CDR3 has 15 residues. The CDR3 nucleotides read TGCGCCAGCAGCTTAAGGACGGAGAATAATGAAAAACTGTTTTTT. This codes for CASSLRTENNEKLFF.

For this clone: The germline gene is not matched at one end of the junction; a read error may be the cause. The CDR3 region is CAISQLELNAEAFF. CDR3 DNA sequence: TGTGCCATCAGTCAACTCGAATTGAACGCTGAAGCTTTCTTT. This chain links TRBV10-3 with TRBJ1-1; D gene uncertain. The CDR3 loop spans 14 amino acids. Per germline, CDR1 ENHRY and CDR2 SYGVKD.

The chain carries TRBV15 and TRBJ2-7; D not resolved. The V gene lost 1 base and the J gene lost 6 bases, with 10 bases spanning the gap. From germline, CDR1 is LNHNV and CDR2 YYDKDF (reference sequence). This CDR3 contains 13 residues. The CDR3 is CATSRGGNGEQYF. CDR3 sequence (DNA): TGTGCCACCAGCAGAGGGGGAAATGGCGAGCAGTACTTC. Full variable domain (outside the CDR3, taken from reference TRBV15 and TRBJ2-7): DAMVIQNPRYQVTQFGKPVTLSCSQTLNHNVMYWYQQKSSQAPKLLFHYYDKDFNNEADTPDNFQSRRPNTSFCFLDIRSPGLGDTAMYLCATSRGGNGEQYFGPGTRLTVT.

V gene TRBV5-1 combines with J gene TRBJ2-2; 11 bases are shared with TRBD2. The germline CDR1 and CDR2 sequences are SGHRS and YFSETQ. V lost 0 bases, J lost 8 bases, and 9 bases stayed unmatched. CDR3 length equals 17 residues. CDR3 region: CASSLEGLAGGTGELFF. The CDR3 DNA reads TGCGCCAGCAGCTTGGAGGGGCTAGCGGGAGGAACGGGGGAGCTGTTTTTT. Combining the CDR3 with reference TRBV5-1 and TRBJ2-2 gives the whole variable domain KAGVTQTPRYLIKTRGQQVTLSCSPISGHRSVSWYQQTPGQGLQFLFEYFSETQRNKGNFPGRFSGRQFSNSRSEMNVSTLELGDSALYLCASSLEGLAGGTGELFFGEGSRLTVL.

The chain recombines TRBV7-6 with TRBJ1-3; 8 positions match TRBD1. The CDR3 runs 16 residues. The germline CDR1 and CDR2 sequences are SGHVS and FNYEAQ. With V trimmed by 1 base and J by 2 bases, 4 bases remained unmatched. CDR3 coding DNA: TGTGCCAGCAGCTTAGGAGGACAGGGCACTGGAAACACCATATATTTT. Translation: CASSLGGQGTGNTIYF.

This clone was seen a single time. The V gene is TRBV23-1, the J gene TRBJ2-6; possibly TRBD1 for D (5 bases). TRBV23-1 is labeled an ORF, and its function is uncertain. The CDR3 totals 16 residues. Trimming took off 3 bases at V and 0 bases at J, with 9 bases between the two ends. This CDR3 is CASSHLTGSGANVLTF. The CDR3 coding sequence is TGCGCCAGCAGTCACCTCACAGGCTCTGGGGCCAACGTCCTGACTTTC.

J is TRBJ2-7 and V is TRBV10-3; the match to TRBD1 covers 8 bases. CDR3 length: 13 residues. V shed 6 bases and J 3 bases; nucleotides not matched to a gene: 4. Germline-derived CDR1 and CDR2 are ENHRY and SYGVKD. The CDR3 coding sequence is TGTGCCATCAGGGACAGGGCCTTCTACGAGCAGTACTTC. Protein: CAIRDRAFYEQYF.

This clone was observed once. The chain has TRBV28 and TRBJ2-7; D is ambiguous. This CDR3 has 13 residues. Germline loops: CDR1 MDHEN, CDR2 SYDVKM. The germline V and J ends were trimmed by 9 bases and 2 bases, with 14 bases remaining between them. The CDR3: CASRLGLAYEQYF. CDR3 coding DNA: TGTGCCAGTCGTCTTGGGCTTGCCTACGAGCAGTACTTC.

This chain links TRBV10-2 with TRBJ2-7; 8 bases map to TRBD2. With 7 bases clipped from V and 3 bases from J, the junction kept 8 bases outside the gene matches. The CDR3 runs 14 residues. Germline assignment: CDR1 WSHSY and CDR2 SAAADI. The chain's CDR3 is CASTGKRELYEQYF. CDR3 in DNA: TGCGCCAGCACGGGTAAGCGGGAGCTCTACGAGCAGTACTTC.

The chain links TRBV30 to TRBJ2-2; TRBD1 matches at 11 bases. Losses at the gene ends were 1 base for V and 13 bases for J; bases not matched to a gene: 5. The CDR3 has 13 residues. Germline CDR1 and CDR2: GTSNPN and SVGIG (reference sequence). CDR3 sequence: CAWSARTGGGLFF. Here the CDR3 DNA reads TGTGCCTGGAGTGCCCGGACAGGGGGCGGGCTGTTTTTT.

V is TRBV9 and J is TRBJ2-2; 11 bases align to TRBD1. This CDR3 has 18 amino acids. Per the germline V gene, CDR1 is SGDLS and CDR2 is YYNGEE. V shed 4 bases, J shed 2 bases, and the junction held 10 bases outside the gene matches. The CDR3 is CASSFPRDRGSNTGELFF. The CDR3 nucleotides read TGTGCCAGCAGCTTTCCTCGGGACAGGGGGTCCAACACCGGGGAGCTGTTTTTT.

The V and J genes are TRBV29-1 and TRBJ1-1; D perhaps matches TRBD1 (6 bases). Trimming removed 6 bases at V and 3 bases at J, with 17 bases between. Germline V gene lookup returns CDR1 SQVTM and CDR2 ANQGSEA. This CDR3 contains 14 residues. The CDR3 reads CSVEWNRADTEAFF. The CDR3 bases are TGCAGCGTCGAGTGGAACAGGGCGGACACTGAAGCTTTCTTT.

This chain joins TRBV6-1 and TRBJ1-5; D uncertain. V shed 3 bases and J shed 8 bases, with 11 bases lying between them. The CDR3 is 13 amino acids. Germline lookup yields CDR1 MNHNS and CDR2 SASEGT. The CDR3 protein is CASSDEGREPQHF. Here the CDR3 DNA reads TGTGCCAGCAGTGACGAGGGAAGGGAGCCCCAGCATTTT.

V usage is TRBV7-2 and J usage is TRBJ1-2, with TRBD1 identical over 7 bases. This CDR3 comprises 13 residues. The junction had 7 bases not matched to a gene; V was cut back by 5 bases and J by 7 bases. Germline lookup yields CDR1 SGHTA and CDR2 FQGNSA. CDR3 coding DNA: TGTGCCAGCAGCGAAAATAGGGGGCGTGGCTACACCTTC. Its protein is CASSENRGRGYTF.

This clone was counted a single time. This chain connects TRBV11-1 to TRBJ2-7; TRBD2 might be the D (6 bases). This CDR3 spans 11 amino acids. V was clipped by 4 bases and J by 7 bases, with 8 bases between them. The germline V gene encodes CDR1 SGHAT and CDR2 FQDESV (reference sequence). The CDR3 coding sequence is TGTGCCAGCAGCTCCGGGGGTGAGCAGTACTTC. Its protein product is CASSSGGEQYF.

The chain links TRBV9 to TRBJ2-7; 7 bases fit TRBD1. Germline CDR1 SGDLS, CDR2 YYNGEE. With 4 bases clipped from V and 2 bases from J, the junction kept 12 bases outside the gene matches. The CDR3 runs to 16 residues. The CDR3 DNA reads TGTGCCAGCAGCCCCCGACAGGGCCAATCCACCTACGAGCAGTACTTC. It translates to CASSPRQGQSTYEQYF.

V is TRBV6-5 and J is TRBJ2-7, with 9 bases that match TRBD1. V was pared by 4 bases and J by 2 bases, with 3 bases of the junction left unmatched. Looked up from germline, CDR1 is MNHEY and CDR2 is SVGAGI. This CDR3 comprises 14 residues. The CDR3 is CASSSDRGTYEQYF. CDR3 nucleotides: TGTGCCAGCAGTTCGGACAGGGGAACCTACGAGCAGTACTTC.

The J gene is TRBJ2-2, the V gene TRBV9; 8 positions agree with TRBD2. V lost 4 bases to trimming and J lost 6 bases; unmatched junction nucleotides: 5. Germline CDR1 and CDR2: SGDLS and YYNGEE. This CDR3 has 14 amino acids. In DNA, the CDR3 is TGTGCCAGCAGCCCTCTGACTAGCGCCGGGGAGCTGTTTTTT. Amino acids: CASSPLTSAGELFF.